This record covers a single T cell receptor beta chain. The record originates from a study of blood T cell repertoires in COVID-19. About the study: T cells, B-cell-depleted T cells, or PBMCs provided the cDNA or gDNA that served as material.

Libraries were prepared by immunoSEQ multiplex PCR; TCRdb keeps only in-frame clonotypes and omits some of them. The sample yields approximately 480,000 clones, about 90% seen once. CDR3 length: 16 amino acids. In germline, CDR1 is LNHDA, CDR2 SQIVND (reference sequence). Unmatched junction bases numbered 6, after V lost 6 bases and J lost 0 bases. The rearrangement uses TRBV19 and TRBJ2-2, with TRBD1 matching over 8 bases. Material: PBMCs or T cells enriched from blood (not recorded which). This clonotype was obtained from a woman aged 18-30 years who had recovered from COVID-19. CDR3: CASSFPTGANTGELFF. DNA of the CDR3: TGTGCCAGTAGCTTCCCGACAGGGGCGAACACCGGGGAGCTGTTTTTT. Drawing the rest from reference TRBV19 and TRBJ2-2, the complete variable domain is DGGITQSPKYLFRKEGQNVTLSCEQNLNHDAMYWYRQDPGQGLRLIYYSQIVNDFQKGDIAEGYSVSREKKESFPLTVTSAQKNPTAFYLCASSFPTGANTGELFFGEGSRLTVL.